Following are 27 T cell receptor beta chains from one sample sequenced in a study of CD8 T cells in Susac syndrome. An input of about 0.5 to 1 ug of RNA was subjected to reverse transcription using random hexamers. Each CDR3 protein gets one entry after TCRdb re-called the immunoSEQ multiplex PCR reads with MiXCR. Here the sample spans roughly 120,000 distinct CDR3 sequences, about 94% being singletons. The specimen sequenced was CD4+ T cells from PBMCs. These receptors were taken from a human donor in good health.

CDR3 coding DNA: TGCGCCAGCAGTGAGACCCTAGCGGGAGGGCCGACAGATACGCAGTATTTT. Its translation is CASSETLAGGPTDTQYF. V usage is TRBV10-1 and J usage is TRBJ2-3, with 12 bases that match TRBD2. This CDR3 has 17 amino acids. Germline CDR1 and CDR2: WNHNN and SYGVQD (reference sequence). The junction had 6 bases not matched to a gene; V was cut back by 2 bases and J by 3 bases.

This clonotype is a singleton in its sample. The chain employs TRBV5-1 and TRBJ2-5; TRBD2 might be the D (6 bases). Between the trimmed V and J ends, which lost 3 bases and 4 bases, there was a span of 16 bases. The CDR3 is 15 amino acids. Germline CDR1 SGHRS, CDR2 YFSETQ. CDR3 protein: CASSYRTGRGETQYF. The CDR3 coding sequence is TGCGCCAGCAGCTACCGCACCGGGAGAGGAGAGACCCAGTACTTC.

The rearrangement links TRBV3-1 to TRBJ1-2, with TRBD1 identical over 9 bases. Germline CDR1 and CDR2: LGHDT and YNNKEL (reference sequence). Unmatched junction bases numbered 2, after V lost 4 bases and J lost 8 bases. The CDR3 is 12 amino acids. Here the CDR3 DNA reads TGTGCCAGCAGCCGAGGACAGGGGGGCTACACCTTC. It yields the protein CASSRGQGGYTF.

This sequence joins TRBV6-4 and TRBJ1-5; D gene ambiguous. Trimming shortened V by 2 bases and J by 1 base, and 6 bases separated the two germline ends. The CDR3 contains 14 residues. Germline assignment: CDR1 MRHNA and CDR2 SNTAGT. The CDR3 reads CASSDVASNQPQHF. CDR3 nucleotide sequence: TGTGCCAGCAGTGACGTGGCGAGCAATCAGCCCCAGCATTTT.

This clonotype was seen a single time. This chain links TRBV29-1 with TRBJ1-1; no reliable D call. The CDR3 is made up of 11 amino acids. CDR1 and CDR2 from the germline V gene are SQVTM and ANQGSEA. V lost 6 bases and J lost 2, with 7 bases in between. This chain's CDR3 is CSVDGNTEAFF. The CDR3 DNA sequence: TGCAGCGTCGACGGTAACACTGAAGCTTTCTTT.

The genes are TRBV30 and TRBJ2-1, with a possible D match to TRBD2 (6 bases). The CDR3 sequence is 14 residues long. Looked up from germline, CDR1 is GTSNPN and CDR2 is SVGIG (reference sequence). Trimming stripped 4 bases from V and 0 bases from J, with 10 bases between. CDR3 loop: CAWKVGGSYNEQFF. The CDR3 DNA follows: TGTGCCTGGAAGGTCGGGGGCTCCTACAATGAGCAGTTCTTC.

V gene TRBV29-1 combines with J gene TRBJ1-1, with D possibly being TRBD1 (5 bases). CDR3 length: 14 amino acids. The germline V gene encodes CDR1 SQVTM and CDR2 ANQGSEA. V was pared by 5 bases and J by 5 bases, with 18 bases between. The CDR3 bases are TGCAGCGTTCCAACAGGCCCCGTGGGGACTGAAGCTTTCTTT. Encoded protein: CSVPTGPVGTEAFF.

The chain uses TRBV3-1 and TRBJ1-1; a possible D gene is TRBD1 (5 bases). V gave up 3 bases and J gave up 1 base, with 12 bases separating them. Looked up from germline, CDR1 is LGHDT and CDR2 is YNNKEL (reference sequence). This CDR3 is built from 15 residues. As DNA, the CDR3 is TGTGCCAGCAGCCAGTTTGGAGGGGCGAACACTGAAGCTTTCTTT. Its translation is CASSQFGGANTEAFF.

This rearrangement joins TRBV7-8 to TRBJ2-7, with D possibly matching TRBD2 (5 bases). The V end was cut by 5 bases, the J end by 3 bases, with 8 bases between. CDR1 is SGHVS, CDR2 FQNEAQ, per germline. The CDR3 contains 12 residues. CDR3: CASSQDFYEQYF. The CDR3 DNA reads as TGTGCCAGCAGCCAGGACTTCTACGAGCAGTACTTC.

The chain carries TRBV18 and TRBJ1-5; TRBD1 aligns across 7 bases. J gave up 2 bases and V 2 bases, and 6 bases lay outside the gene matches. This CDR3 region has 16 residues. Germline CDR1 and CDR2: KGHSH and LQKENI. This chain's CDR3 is CASSPARGQGNQPQHF. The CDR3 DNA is TGTGCCAGCTCACCAGCCCGAGGACAGGGCAATCAGCCCCAGCATTTT.

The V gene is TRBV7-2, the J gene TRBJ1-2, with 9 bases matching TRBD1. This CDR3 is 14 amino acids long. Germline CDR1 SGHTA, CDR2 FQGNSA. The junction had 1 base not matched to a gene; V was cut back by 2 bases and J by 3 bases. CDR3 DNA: TGTGCCAGCAGCTTAACAGGGGGCGACTATGGCTACACCTTC. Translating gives CASSLTGGDYGYTF.

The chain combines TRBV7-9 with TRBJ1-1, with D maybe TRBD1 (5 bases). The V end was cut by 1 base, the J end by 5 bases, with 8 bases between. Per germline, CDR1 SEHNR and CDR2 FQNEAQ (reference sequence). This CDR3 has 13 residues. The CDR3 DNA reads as TGTGCCAGCAGCTTAGGGGGGTTGACTGAAGCTTTCTTT. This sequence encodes CASSLGGLTEAFF.

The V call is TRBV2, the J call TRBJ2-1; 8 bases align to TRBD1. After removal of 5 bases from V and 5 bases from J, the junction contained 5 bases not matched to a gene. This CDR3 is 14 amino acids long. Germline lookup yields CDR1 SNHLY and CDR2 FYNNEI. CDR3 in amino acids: CASSSQGANNEQFF. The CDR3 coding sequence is TGTGCCAGCAGTTCCCAGGGGGCCAACAATGAGCAGTTCTTC.

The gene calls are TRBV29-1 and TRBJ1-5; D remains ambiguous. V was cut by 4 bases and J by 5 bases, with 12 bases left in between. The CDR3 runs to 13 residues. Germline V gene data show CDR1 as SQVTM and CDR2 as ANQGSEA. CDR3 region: CSVGMGSDQPQHF. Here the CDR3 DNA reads TGCAGCGTTGGCATGGGGTCTGATCAGCCCCAGCATTTT.

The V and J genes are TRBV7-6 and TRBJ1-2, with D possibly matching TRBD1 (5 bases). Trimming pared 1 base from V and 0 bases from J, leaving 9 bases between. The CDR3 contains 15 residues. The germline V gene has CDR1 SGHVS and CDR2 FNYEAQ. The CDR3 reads CASSLGTGPNYGYTF. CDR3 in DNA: TGTGCCAGCAGCTTAGGAACGGGGCCTAACTATGGCTACACCTTC.

The CDR3 here is CASSQSAGDYGNTIYF. CDR3 DNA: TGTGCCAGCAGCCAATCCGCAGGGGATTACGGAAACACCATATATTTT. V and J are TRBV3-1 and TRBJ1-3; D might be TRBD1 (6 bases). Trimming took off 2 bases at V and 4 bases at J, with 15 bases between the two ends. The V gene's germline CDR1 is LGHDT and CDR2 YNNKEL (reference sequence). The CDR3 is 16 residues long.

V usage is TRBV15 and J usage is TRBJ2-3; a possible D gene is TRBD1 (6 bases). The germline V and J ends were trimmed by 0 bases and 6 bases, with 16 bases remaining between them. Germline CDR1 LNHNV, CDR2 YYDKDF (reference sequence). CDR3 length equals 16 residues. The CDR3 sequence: CATSRDLGARLDTQYF. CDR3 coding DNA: TGTGCCACCAGCAGAGACTTGGGGGCTAGATTGGATACGCAGTATTTT.

As DNA, the CDR3 is TGTGCCAGCAGTTTTGCGACTAGCGCCTCCTACAATGAGCAGTTCTTC. Residues: CASSFATSASYNEQFF. This chain joins TRBV12-3 or TRBV12-4 and TRBJ2-1; 8 nucleotides line up with TRBD2. There are 16 residues in the CDR3. V lost 3 bases to trimming and J lost 0 bases; unmatched junction nucleotides: 4.

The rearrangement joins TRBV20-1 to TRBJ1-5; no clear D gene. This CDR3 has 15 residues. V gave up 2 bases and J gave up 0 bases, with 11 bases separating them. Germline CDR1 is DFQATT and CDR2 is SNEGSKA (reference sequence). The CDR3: CSARRSLNSNQPQHF. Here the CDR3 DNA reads TGCAGTGCTAGACGCAGCTTAAATAGCAATCAGCCCCAGCATTTT.

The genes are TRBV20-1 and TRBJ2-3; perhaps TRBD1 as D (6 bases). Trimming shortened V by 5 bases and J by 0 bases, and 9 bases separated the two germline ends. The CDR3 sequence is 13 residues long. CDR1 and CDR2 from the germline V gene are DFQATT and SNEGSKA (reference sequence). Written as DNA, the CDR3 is TGCAGTGCTTGGGACACCAGCACAGATACGCAGTATTTT. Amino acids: CSAWDTSTDTQYF.

The CDR3, as DNA: TGTGCCAGCAGCACCGGGACAGATGGGGATACGCAGTATTTT. Residues: CASSTGTDGDTQYF. The rearrangement joins TRBV5-6 to TRBJ2-3, with 7 bases aligning to TRBD1. Looked up from germline, CDR1 is SGHDT and CDR2 is YYEEEE. The CDR3 covers 14 residues. The trim removed 4 bases at V and 6 bases at J, leaving 8 bases unmatched.

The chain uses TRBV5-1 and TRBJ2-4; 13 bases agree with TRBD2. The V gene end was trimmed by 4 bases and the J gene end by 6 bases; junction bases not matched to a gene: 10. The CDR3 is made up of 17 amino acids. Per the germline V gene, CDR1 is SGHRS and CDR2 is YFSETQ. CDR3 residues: CASSDGLAGEVGNIQYF. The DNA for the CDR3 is TGCGCCAGCAGCGACGGACTAGCGGGGGAGGTGGGAAACATTCAGTACTTC.

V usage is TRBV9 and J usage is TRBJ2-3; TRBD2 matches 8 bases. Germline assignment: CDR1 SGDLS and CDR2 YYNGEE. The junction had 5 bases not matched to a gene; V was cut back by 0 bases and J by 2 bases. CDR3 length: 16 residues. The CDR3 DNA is TGTGCCAGCAGCGTAGGTTTAGCGGGGATCACAGATACGCAGTATTTT. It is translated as CASSVGLAGITDTQYF.

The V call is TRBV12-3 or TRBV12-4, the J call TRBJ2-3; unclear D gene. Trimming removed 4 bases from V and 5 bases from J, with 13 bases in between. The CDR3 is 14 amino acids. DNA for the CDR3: TGTGCCAGCAGTTCGACCAATAAAGGAGATACGCAGTATTTT. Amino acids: CASSSTNKGDTQYF.

The CDR3 nucleotides are TGTGCCAGCGGGCCCTTCAGGGGTTCATTAGGCACTGAAGCTTTCTTT. Amino acid sequence: CASGPFRGSLGTEAFF. This rearrangement joins TRBV7-2 to TRBJ1-1; TRBD1 might be the D (6 bases). Germline assignment: CDR1 SGHTA and CDR2 FQGNSA. This CDR3 comprises 16 residues. Trimming cost V 8 bases and J 4 bases, with 23 bases left between them.

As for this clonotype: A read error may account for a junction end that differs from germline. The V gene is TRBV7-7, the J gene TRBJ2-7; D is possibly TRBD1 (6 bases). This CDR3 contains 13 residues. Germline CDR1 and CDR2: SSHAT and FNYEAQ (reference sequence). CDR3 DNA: TGTGCCAGCAGTTTAGGTACAGGGTACGAGCAGTACTTC. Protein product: CASSLGTGYEQYF.

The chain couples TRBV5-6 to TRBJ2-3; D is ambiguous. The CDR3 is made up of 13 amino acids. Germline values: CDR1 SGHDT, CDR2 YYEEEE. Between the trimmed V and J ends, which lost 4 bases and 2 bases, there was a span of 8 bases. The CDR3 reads CASSLEDTDTQYF. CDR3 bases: TGTGCCAGCAGCCTCGAGGACACAGATACGCAGTATTTT.